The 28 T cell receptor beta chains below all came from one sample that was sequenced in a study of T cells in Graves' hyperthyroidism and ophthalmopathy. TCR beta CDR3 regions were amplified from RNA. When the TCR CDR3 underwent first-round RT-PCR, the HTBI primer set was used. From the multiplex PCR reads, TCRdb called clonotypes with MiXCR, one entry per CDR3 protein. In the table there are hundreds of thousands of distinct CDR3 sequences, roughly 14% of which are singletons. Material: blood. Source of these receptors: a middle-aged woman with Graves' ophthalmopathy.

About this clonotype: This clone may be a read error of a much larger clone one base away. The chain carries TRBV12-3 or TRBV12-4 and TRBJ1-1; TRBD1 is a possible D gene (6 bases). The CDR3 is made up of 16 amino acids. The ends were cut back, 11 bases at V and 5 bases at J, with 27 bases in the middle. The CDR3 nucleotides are TGTGCCTGCACTCCCAGGGGCAGGGTGAACGGGACTGAAGCTTTCTTT. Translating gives CACTPRGRVNGTEAFF.

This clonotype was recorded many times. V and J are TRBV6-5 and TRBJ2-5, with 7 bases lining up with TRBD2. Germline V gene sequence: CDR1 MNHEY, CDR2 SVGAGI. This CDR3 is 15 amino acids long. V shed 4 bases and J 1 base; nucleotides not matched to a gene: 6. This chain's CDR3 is CASSFLAGVQETQYF. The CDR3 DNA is TGTGCCAGCAGTTTCTTGGCGGGAGTCCAAGAGACCCAGTACTTC.

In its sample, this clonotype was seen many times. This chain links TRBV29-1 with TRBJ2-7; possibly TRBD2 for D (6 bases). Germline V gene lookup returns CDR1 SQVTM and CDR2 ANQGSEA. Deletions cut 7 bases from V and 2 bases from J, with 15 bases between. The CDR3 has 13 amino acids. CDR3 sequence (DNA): TGCAGCGGAAGCCAGGAGGGCCCCTACGAGCAGTACTTC. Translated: CSGSQEGPYEQYF.

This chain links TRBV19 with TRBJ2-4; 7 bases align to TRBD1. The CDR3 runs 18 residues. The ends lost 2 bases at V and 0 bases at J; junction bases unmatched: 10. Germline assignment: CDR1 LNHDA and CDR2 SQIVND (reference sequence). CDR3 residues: CASSIPSDRAAAKNIQYF. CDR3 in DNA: TGTGCCAGTAGTATACCCTCCGACAGGGCGGCAGCCAAAAACATTCAGTACTTC.

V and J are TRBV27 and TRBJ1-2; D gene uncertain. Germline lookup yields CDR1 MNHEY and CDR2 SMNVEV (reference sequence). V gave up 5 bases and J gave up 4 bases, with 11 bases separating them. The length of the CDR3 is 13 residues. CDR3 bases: TGTGCCAGCAGTCCTCTTGGTGTCTATGGCTACACCTTC. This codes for CASSPLGVYGYTF.

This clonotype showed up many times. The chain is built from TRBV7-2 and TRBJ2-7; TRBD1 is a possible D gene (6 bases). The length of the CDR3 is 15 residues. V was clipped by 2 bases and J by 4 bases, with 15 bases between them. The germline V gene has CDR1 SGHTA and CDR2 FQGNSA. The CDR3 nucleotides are TGTGCCAGCAGCTTATCGTTTGACAGGATTTACGAGCAGTACTTC. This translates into CASSLSFDRIYEQYF.

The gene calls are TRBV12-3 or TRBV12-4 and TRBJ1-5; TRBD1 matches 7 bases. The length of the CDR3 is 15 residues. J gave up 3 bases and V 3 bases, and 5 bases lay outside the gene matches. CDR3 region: CASSLEGADNQPQHF. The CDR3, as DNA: TGTGCCAGCAGTTTGGAGGGGGCGGACAATCAGCCCCAGCATTTT.

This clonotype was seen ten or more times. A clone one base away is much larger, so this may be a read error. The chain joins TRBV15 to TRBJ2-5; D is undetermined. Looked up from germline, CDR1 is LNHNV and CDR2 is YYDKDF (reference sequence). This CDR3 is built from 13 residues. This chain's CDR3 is CATGRDLGETQYF. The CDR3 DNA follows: TGTGCCACCGGCAGAGATCTGGGAGAGACCCAGTACTTC.

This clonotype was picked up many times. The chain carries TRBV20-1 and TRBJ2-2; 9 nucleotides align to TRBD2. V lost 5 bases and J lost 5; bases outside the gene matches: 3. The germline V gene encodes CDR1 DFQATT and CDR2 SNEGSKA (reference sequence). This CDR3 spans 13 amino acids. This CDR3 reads CSARREGTGELFF. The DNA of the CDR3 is TGCAGTGCTCGGCGGGAGGGAACCGGGGAGCTGTTTTTT.

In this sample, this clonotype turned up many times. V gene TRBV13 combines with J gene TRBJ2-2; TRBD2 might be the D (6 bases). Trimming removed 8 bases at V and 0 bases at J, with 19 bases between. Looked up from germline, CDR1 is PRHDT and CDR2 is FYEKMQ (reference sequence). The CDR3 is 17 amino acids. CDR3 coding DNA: TGTGCCAGCTTTAGGGACTCAATCCACGCGAACACCGGGGAGCTGTTTTTT. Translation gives CASFRDSIHANTGELFF. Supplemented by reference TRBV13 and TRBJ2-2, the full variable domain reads AAGVIQSPRHLIKEKRETATLKCYPIPRHDTVYWYQQGPGQDPQFLISFYEKMQSDKGSIPDRFSAQQFSDYHSELNMSSLELGDSALYFCASFRDSIHANTGELFFGEGSRLTVL.

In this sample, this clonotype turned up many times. The chain's CDR3 is CASSYSPGFSYEQYF. Written as DNA, the CDR3 is TGTGCCAGCAGCTACTCACCAGGGTTTTCATACGAGCAGTACTTC. The chain joins TRBV11-2 to TRBJ2-7, with D possibly TRBD1 on 5 matching bases. The germline V gene has CDR1 SGHAT and CDR2 FQNNGV. This CDR3 comprises 15 residues. The germline V and J ends were trimmed by 4 bases and 4 bases, with 17 bases remaining between them. Full variable domain (missing parts from reference TRBV11-2 and TRBJ2-7): EAGVAQSPRYKIIEKRQSVAFWCNPISGHATLYWYQQILGQGPKLLIQFQNNGVVDDSQLPKDRFSAERLKGVDSTLKIQPAKLEDSAVYLCASSYSPGFSYEQYFGPGTRLTVT.

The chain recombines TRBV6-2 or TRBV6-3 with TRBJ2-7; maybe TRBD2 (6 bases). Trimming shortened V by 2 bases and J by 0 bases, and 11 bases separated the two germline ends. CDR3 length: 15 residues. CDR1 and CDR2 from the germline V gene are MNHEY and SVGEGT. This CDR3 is CASSYPAGRSYEQYF. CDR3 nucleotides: TGTGCCAGCAGTTACCCAGCGGGTCGCTCCTACGAGCAGTACTTC.

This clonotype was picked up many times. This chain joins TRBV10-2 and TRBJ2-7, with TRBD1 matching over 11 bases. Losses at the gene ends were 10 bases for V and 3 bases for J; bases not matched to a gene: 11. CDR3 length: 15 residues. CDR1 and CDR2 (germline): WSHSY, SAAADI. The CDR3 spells CATNAGQGAIYEQYF. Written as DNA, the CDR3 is TGCGCCACCAACGCCGGACAGGGGGCTATCTACGAGCAGTACTTC.

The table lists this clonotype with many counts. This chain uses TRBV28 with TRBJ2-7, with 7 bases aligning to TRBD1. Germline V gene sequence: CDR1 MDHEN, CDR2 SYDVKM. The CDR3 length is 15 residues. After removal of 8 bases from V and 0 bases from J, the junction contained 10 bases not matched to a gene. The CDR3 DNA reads TGTGCCAGCGCCTCAGGGGGTGGAAGCTCCTACGAGCAGTACTTC. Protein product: CASASGGGSSYEQYF.

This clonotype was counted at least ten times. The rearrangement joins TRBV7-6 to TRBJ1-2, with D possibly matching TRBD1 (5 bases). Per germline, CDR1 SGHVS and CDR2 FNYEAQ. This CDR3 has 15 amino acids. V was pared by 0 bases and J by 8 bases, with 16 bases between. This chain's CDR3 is CASSLADGPSGGYTF. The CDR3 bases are TGTGCCAGCAGCTTAGCGGACGGACCTTCAGGGGGCTACACCTTC. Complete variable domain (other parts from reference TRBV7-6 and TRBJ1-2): GAGVSQSPRYKVTKRGQDVALRCDPISGHVSLYWYRQALGQGPEFLTYFNYEAQQDKSGLPNDRFSAERPEGSISTLTIQRTEQRDSAMYRCASSLADGPSGGYTFGSGTRLTVV.

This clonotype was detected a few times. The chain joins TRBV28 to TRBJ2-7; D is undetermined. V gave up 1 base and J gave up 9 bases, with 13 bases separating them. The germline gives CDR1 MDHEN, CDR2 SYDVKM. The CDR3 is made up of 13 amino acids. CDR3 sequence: CASSLFIGLRQYF. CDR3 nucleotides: TGTGCCAGCAGTTTATTTATAGGGTTACGGCAGTACTTC.

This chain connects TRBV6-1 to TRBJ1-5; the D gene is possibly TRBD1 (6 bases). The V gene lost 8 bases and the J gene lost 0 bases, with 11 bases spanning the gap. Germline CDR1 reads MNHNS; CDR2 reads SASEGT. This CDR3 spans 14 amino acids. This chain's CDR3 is CASVTGHSNQPQHF. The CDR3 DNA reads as TGTGCCAGCGTAACAGGGCATAGCAATCAGCCCCAGCATTTT.

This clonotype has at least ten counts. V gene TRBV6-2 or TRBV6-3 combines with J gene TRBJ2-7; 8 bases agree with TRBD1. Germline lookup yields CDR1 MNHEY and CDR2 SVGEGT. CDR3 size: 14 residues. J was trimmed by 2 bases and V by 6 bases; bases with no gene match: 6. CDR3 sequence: CASSWDRLTYEQYF. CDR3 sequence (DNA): TGTGCCAGCAGCTGGGACAGGTTAACCTACGAGCAGTACTTC.

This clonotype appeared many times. The chain's CDR3 is CASSPKAHGGAFF. In DNA, the CDR3 is TGTGCCAGCAGTCCCAAGGCCCATGGGGGAGCTTTCTTT. The chain has TRBV28 and TRBJ1-1, with D possibly being TRBD1 (5 bases). The CDR3 totals 13 residues. Looked up from germline, CDR1 is MDHEN and CDR2 is SYDVKM. Trimming stripped 5 bases from V and 10 bases from J, with 17 bases between.

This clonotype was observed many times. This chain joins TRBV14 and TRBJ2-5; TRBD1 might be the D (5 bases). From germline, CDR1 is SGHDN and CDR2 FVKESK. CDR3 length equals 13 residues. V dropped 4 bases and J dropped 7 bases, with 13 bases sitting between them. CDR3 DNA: TGTGCCAGCAGCCGGGGAATGCAGGGGACCCAGTACTTC. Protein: CASSRGMQGTQYF.

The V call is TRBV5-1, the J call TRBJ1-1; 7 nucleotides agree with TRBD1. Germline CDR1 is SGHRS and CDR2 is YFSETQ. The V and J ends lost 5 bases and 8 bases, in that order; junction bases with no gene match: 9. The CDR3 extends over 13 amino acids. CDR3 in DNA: TGCGCCAGCAGAGCGACAGGGTATGGCGAAGCTTTCTTT. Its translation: CASRATGYGEAFF. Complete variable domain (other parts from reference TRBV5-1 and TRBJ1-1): KAGVTQTPRYLIKTRGQQVTLSCSPISGHRSVSWYQQTPGQGLQFLFEYFSETQRNKGNFPGRFSGRQFSNSRSEMNVSTLELGDSALYLCASRATGYGEAFFGQGTRLTVV.

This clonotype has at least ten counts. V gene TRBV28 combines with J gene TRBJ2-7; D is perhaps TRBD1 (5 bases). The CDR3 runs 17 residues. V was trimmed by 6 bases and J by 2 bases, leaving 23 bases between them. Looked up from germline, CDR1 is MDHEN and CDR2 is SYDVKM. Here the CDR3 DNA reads TGTGCCAGCAGCGCGGAGTCCGTGACAGAAAATCCCTACGAGCAGTACTTC. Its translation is CASSAESVTENPYEQYF.

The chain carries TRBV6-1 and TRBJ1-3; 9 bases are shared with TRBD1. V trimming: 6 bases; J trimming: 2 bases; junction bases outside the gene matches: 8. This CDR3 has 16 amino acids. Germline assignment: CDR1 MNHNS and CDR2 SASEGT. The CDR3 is CASRSINRGPGNTIYF. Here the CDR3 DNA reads TGTGCCAGCAGGTCGATTAACAGGGGGCCTGGAAACACCATATATTTT.

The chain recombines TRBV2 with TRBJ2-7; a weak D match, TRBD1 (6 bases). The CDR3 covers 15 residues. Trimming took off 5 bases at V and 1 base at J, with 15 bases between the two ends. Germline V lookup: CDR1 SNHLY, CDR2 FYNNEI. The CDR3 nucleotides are TGTGCCAGCAGTCCCTGGACAGCCCTTTCCTACGAGCAGTACTTC. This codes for CASSPWTALSYEQYF.

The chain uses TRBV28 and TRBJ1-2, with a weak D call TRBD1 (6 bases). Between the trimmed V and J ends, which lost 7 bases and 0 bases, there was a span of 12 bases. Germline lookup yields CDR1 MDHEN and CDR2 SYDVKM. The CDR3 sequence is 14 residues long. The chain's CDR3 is CASTETGANYGYTF. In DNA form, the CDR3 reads TGTGCCAGCACCGAGACAGGAGCTAACTATGGCTACACCTTC.

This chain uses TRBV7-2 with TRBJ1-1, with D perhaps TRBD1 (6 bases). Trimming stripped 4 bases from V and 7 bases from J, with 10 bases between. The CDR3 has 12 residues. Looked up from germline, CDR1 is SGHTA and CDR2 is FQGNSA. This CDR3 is CASSYLDSEAFF. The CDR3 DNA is TGTGCCAGCAGCTACCTGGACAGTGAAGCTTTCTTT. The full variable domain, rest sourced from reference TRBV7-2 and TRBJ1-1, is GAGVSQSPSNKVTEKGKDVELRCDPISGHTALYWYRQSLGQGLEFLIYFQGNSAPDKSGLPSDRFSAERTGGSVSTLTIQRTQQEDSAVYLCASSYLDSEAFFGQGTRLTVV.

The CDR3 sequence is CASSFFSTYSYNEQFF. The CDR3 nucleotides read TGCGCCAGCAGCTTTTTTAGCACTTACTCCTACAATGAGCAGTTCTTC. The chain employs TRBV5-1 and TRBJ2-1, with D hard to call. The CDR3 runs to 16 residues. V dropped 2 bases and J dropped 0 bases, with 12 bases sitting between them. Germline V lookup: CDR1 SGHRS, CDR2 YFSETQ.

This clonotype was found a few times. The chain's CDR3 is CASRYPGQGESNQPQHF. CDR3 coding DNA: TGTGCCAGCAGGTACCCGGGACAGGGGGAAAGCAATCAGCCCCAGCATTTT. The J gene is TRBJ1-5, the V gene TRBV6-5, with 11 bases identical to TRBD1. Germline loops: CDR1 MNHEY, CDR2 SVGAGI. The CDR3 consists of 17 residues. The junction had 8 bases not matched to a gene; V was cut back by 6 bases and J by 1 base.